Below, 17 T cell receptor beta chains from the same sample are listed, as sequenced in a study of blood T cell repertoires in COVID-19. TCRdb keeps only in-frame clones here, not all; method: immunoSEQ multiplex PCR. Of about 87,000 clones listed, around 86% are singletons. The specimen sequenced was peripheral blood. These receptor sequences come from a woman older than 75 with active or convalescent COVID-19.

CDR3 residues: CASNLKRSGEQYF. The CDR3 nucleotides read TGTGCCAGCAATCTTAAGCGGAGCGGGGAGCAGTACTTC. V is TRBV6-6 and J is TRBJ2-7, with D possibly matching TRBD2 (6 bases). The CDR3 loop spans 13 amino acids. The germline V and J ends were trimmed by 7 bases and 7 bases, with 17 bases remaining between them. CDR1 and CDR2 from the germline V gene are MNHNY and SVGAGI (reference sequence).

This chain joins TRBV6-5 and TRBJ2-2, with TRBD1 matching 9 bases. V lost 6 bases to trimming and J lost 6 bases; unmatched junction nucleotides: 8. Germline values: CDR1 MNHEY, CDR2 SVGAGI. There are 15 residues in the CDR3. The CDR3 here is CASSPKTGGPGELFF. In DNA, the CDR3 is TGTGCCAGCAGCCCAAAAACAGGGGGCCCCGGGGAGCTGTTTTTT.

This chain connects TRBV6-5 to TRBJ1-1; the D gene is possibly TRBD1 (6 bases). Germline CDR1 MNHEY, CDR2 SVGAGI. The germline V and J ends were trimmed by 6 bases and 4 bases, with 18 bases remaining between them. The CDR3 length is 15 residues. The DNA of the CDR3 is TGTGCCAGCAGAAGACCCCGAGGGGGTAGCACTGAAGCTTTCTTT. Protein sequence: CASRRPRGGSTEAFF.

CDR3 loop: CASSVGGGVPQNTQYF. CDR3 DNA sequence: TGTGCCAGCAGCGTAGGCGGGGGTGTCCCACAAAATACGCAGTATTTT. V and J are TRBV9 and TRBJ2-3, with 7 bases aligning to TRBD2. The V and J ends lost 0 bases and 7 bases, in that order; junction bases with no gene match: 11. This CDR3 has 16 amino acids. Germline V lookup: CDR1 SGDLS, CDR2 YYNGEE.

V gene TRBV6-5 combines with J gene TRBJ2-3; 10 nucleotides match TRBD2. The V gene's germline CDR1 is MNHEY and CDR2 SVGAGI. With 7 bases clipped from V and 2 bases from J, the junction kept 6 bases outside the gene matches. The CDR3 is made up of 15 amino acids. The DNA of the CDR3 is TGTGCCAGCAAGACTAGCGGGTTTTTCACAGATACGCAGTATTTT. Translating it yields CASKTSGFFTDTQYF.

The rearrangement uses TRBV5-1 and TRBJ2-3; perhaps TRBD1 as D (5 bases). The CDR3 has 14 amino acids. V lost 0 bases, J lost 4 bases, and 9 bases lay in between. CDR1 is SGHRS and CDR2 is YFSETQ in the germline V gene. CDR3 in DNA: TGCGCCAGCAGCTTGGGGGGCCTTTCAGATACGCAGTATTTT. This translates into CASSLGGLSDTQYF.

The genes are TRBV7-9 and TRBJ1-2, with TRBD1 matching over 11 bases. The germline gives CDR1 SEHNR, CDR2 FQNEAQ (reference sequence). CDR3 length equals 13 residues. V shed 5 bases, J shed 6 bases, and the junction held 2 bases outside the gene matches. CDR3 DNA: TGTGCCAGCAGCAGGACAGGGGGCGATGGCTACACCTTC. Protein sequence: CASSRTGGDGYTF.

The chain joins TRBV4-2 to TRBJ1-4; tentative D call: TRBD1 (6 bases). Trimming cost V 3 bases and J 4 bases, with 15 bases left between them. This CDR3 comprises 16 residues. CDR1 and CDR2 from the germline V gene are LGHNA and YNFKEQ. CDR3 sequence reads: CASSHPGGADNEKLFF. In DNA form, the CDR3 reads TGTGCCAGCAGCCATCCGGGGGGGGCTGATAATGAAAAACTGTTTTTT.

This chain joins TRBV20-1 and TRBJ1-2; a weak D match, TRBD1 (6 bases). This CDR3 has 11 amino acids. Germline V lookup: CDR1 DFQATT, CDR2 SNEGSKA (reference sequence). Trimming stripped 5 bases from V and 8 bases from J, with 12 bases between. Here the CDR3 reads CSASVGHGYTF. The CDR3 DNA reads as TGCAGTGCTTCCGTGGGACACGGCTACACCTTC.

The CDR3 sequence: CASSYPQGANMSNQPQHF. For the CDR3, the DNA is TGTGCCAGCAGTTATCCACAGGGGGCGAATATGAGCAATCAGCCCCAGCATTTT. J is TRBJ1-5 and V is TRBV27, with 9 bases aligning to TRBD1. The V segment lost 4 bases and the J segment 1 base; nucleotides outside the gene matches: 11. Germline V gene sequence: CDR1 MNHEY, CDR2 SMNVEV (reference sequence). This CDR3 is built from 18 residues.

This clone has just one count. This sequence joins TRBV7-2 and TRBJ2-1, with 10 bases aligning to TRBD2. The CDR3 runs to 17 residues. J was trimmed by 2 bases and V by 5 bases; bases with no gene match: 9. Germline CDR1 SGHTA, CDR2 FQGNSA. The CDR3 region has the DNA TGTGCCAGCAGCCCACGAAGCGGGGGGGCCACCTACAATGAGCAGTTCTTC. Its protein product is CASSPRSGGATYNEQFF.

V and J are TRBV30 and TRBJ1-6; D perhaps matches TRBD1 (5 bases). This CDR3 spans 14 amino acids. CDR1 is GTSNPN and CDR2 is SVGIG in the germline V gene (reference sequence). The V gene lost 5 bases and the J gene lost 2 bases, with 10 bases spanning the gap. The CDR3 here is CAWRAGPYNSPLHF. The CDR3 DNA is TGTGCCTGGCGGGCGGGACCCTATAATTCACCCCTCCACTTT.

CDR3 nucleotide sequence: TGTGCCAGCAGTTTAGGACAAGGATCCGATACGCAGTATTTT. Translation: CASSLGQGSDTQYF. The chain carries TRBV6-5 and TRBJ2-3, with D tentatively TRBD1 (5 bases). CDR1 is MNHEY, CDR2 SVGAGI, per germline. The length of the CDR3 is 14 residues. Between the trimmed V and J ends, which lost 4 bases and 6 bases, there was a span of 14 bases.

The V call is TRBV28, the J call TRBJ1-3; TRBD1 matches at 7 bases. There are 13 residues in the CDR3. Trimming removed 4 bases from V and 9 bases from J; junction bases left unmatched: 6. Germline assignment: CDR1 MDHEN and CDR2 SYDVKM. The CDR3 region is CASSSGQVSTIYF. The CDR3 region has the DNA TGTGCCAGCAGTTCCGGACAGGTTTCCACCATATATTTT.

CDR3 loop: CASSILQGVDQPQHF. For the CDR3, the DNA is TGTGCCAGTAGTATCCTACAGGGTGTGGATCAGCCCCAGCATTTT. This chain connects TRBV19 to TRBJ1-5; the D gene is possibly TRBD1 (6 bases). The ends were cut back, 3 bases at V and 5 bases at J, with 14 bases in the middle. This CDR3 has 15 amino acids. Germline-derived CDR1 and CDR2 are LNHDA and SQIVND (reference sequence).

This clone was picked up one time. The chain is built from TRBV5-6 and TRBJ2-7; the D gene is possibly TRBD2 (5 bases). CDR3 length equals 15 residues. V shed 0 bases and J shed 4 bases, with 14 bases lying between them. Germline loops: CDR1 SGHDT, CDR2 YYEEEE. For the CDR3, the DNA is TGTGCCAGCAGCTTGGACCCGGACTCGCTATACGAGCAGTACTTC. Translated: CASSLDPDSLYEQYF.

The chain carries TRBV10-3 and TRBJ1-1; D gene ambiguous. The V gene's germline CDR1 is ENHRY and CDR2 SYGVKD. The germline V and J ends were trimmed by 3 bases and 8 bases, with 16 bases remaining between them. This CDR3 has 14 residues. In DNA form, the CDR3 reads TGTGCCATCAGTGATACAAGTTTGGGAGGGGAAGCTTTCTTT. This codes for CAISDTSLGGEAFF.